These 12 T cell receptor beta chains originate from one sample sequenced in a study of CD8+CD57+ T cells in acquired aplastic anemia. Both TCR beta VDJ combination and CDR3 sequence profiling were carried out. Genomic DNA was the template for this profiling. TCRdb reprocessed the reads with MiXCR, giving one entry per CDR3 protein. The table includes around 170,000 distinct CDR3 sequences, 40% to 55% detected once. CD8+CD57+ cell expansion had been shown by flow cytometry in patients chosen for sequencing. The sequencing input was sorted CD4+, CD8+, or CD8+CD57+ T cells (not recorded which) from PBMCs. The receptors stem from a human donor with aplastic anemia.

A note on this clonotype: No conserved phenylalanine or tryptophan is present at the end of the CDR3, so a read error is the likely explanation. This chain connects TRBV2 to TRBJ1-6; 8 bases line up with TRBD1. This CDR3 contains 14 residues. Germline V gene sequence: CDR1 SNHLY, CDR2 FYNNEI. The J segment lost 9 bases and the V segment lost 1 base, leaving 2 bases of the junction unmatched. For the CDR3, the DNA is TGTGCCAGCAGTGAAGACAGGGGGATTTCACCCCTCCACTCT. Protein product: CASSEDRGISPLHS.

The chain has TRBV30 and TRBJ1-6; D is ambiguous. This CDR3 is 12 amino acids long. Germline V CDR1 and CDR2: GTSNPN, SVGIG (reference sequence). The CDR3 spells CGGSSYNSPLHF. CDR3 in DNA: TGTGGTGGGAGCTCCTATAATTCACCCCTCCACTTT.

V and J are TRBV24-1 and TRBJ2-6; 7 bases align to TRBD1. This CDR3 is built from 17 residues. Germline-derived CDR1 and CDR2 are KGHDR and SFDVKD. Trimming removed 5 bases from V and 2 bases from J; junction bases left unmatched: 8. The CDR3 loop reads CATSAHKGGAGANVLTF. In nucleotides, the CDR3 is TGTGCCACCAGTGCCCACAAAGGGGGCGCTGGGGCCAACGTCCTGACTTTC.

The rearrangement joins TRBV20-1 to TRBJ2-3; D call uncertain. V was clipped by 4 bases and J by 5 bases, with 19 bases between them. In germline, CDR1 is DFQATT, CDR2 SNEGSKA (reference sequence). This CDR3 contains 15 residues. Written as DNA, the CDR3 is TGCAGTGCTAAAAGGTTCGGGTCCAACGAAGATACGCAGTATTTT. This sequence encodes CSAKRFGSNEDTQYF.

The sample holds a few counts of this clonotype. V gene TRBV19 combines with J gene TRBJ2-5, with D possibly matching TRBD1 (5 bases). Germline V CDR1 and CDR2: LNHDA, SQIVND (reference sequence). This CDR3 region has 15 residues. With 1 base removed from V and 5 bases from J, the gap between germline ends came to 14 bases. The CDR3 protein is CASSIGSQGGETQYF. The CDR3 bases are TGTGCCAGTAGTATAGGAAGTCAGGGCGGCGAGACCCAGTACTTC.

A word on this clonotype: A much more abundant neighbour one base away suggests this may be a read error. As the CDR3 is not closed by the conserved phenylalanine or tryptophan, this likely results from a read error. The chain combines TRBV12-5 with TRBJ2-5; 14 bases are shared with TRBD2. The CDR3 totals 16 residues. The J segment lost 3 bases and the V segment lost 6 bases, leaving 6 bases of the junction unmatched. CDR1 and CDR2 from the germline V gene are LGHNT and FRNRAP. The CDR3 region has the DNA TGTGCTAGTGGCTCTGTGGGACTAGCGGGAGAAGAGACCCAGTACCTC. Translation: CASGSVGLAGEETQYL.

This clonotype has at least ten counts. The chain combines TRBV20-1 with TRBJ2-1; D is possibly TRBD2 (6 bases). The V end was cut by 2 bases, the J end by 0 bases, with 20 bases between. The CDR3 sequence is 18 residues long. The V gene's germline CDR1 is DFQATT and CDR2 SNEGSKA (reference sequence). The CDR3 sequence is CSARSGGTRRSSYNEQFF. In nucleotides, the CDR3 is TGCAGTGCTAGATCGGGCGGGACCAGAAGGAGCTCCTACAATGAGCAGTTCTTC.

Many counts were recorded for this clonotype. The chain recombines TRBV6-6 with TRBJ1-2; D gene ambiguous. Germline V lookup: CDR1 MNHNY, CDR2 SVGAGI (reference sequence). This CDR3 has 14 amino acids. Trimming removed 0 bases from V and 8 bases from J, with 13 bases in between. In DNA form, the CDR3 reads TGTGCCAGCAGTTACTCGAGGGAAATGTCGGGCTACACCTTC. This codes for CASSYSREMSGYTF.

This clonotype was counted only a few times. The chain links TRBV15 to TRBJ2-1, with 11 nucleotides matching TRBD2. Losses at the gene ends were 1 base for V and 8 bases for J; bases not matched to a gene: 19. This CDR3 contains 20 residues. Looked up from germline, CDR1 is LNHNV and CDR2 is YYDKDF (reference sequence). CDR3 sequence reads: CATSRVLGSGVAGGRDEQFF. DNA of the CDR3: TGTGCCACCAGCAGAGTATTGGGATCCGGAGTAGCGGGGGGGCGCGATGAGCAGTTCTTC.

In its sample, this clonotype was seen once. The rearrangement joins TRBV20-1 to TRBJ1-1; D gene unclear. The germline V and J ends were trimmed by 5 bases and 1 base, with 8 bases remaining between them. Germline V gene sequence: CDR1 DFQATT, CDR2 SNEGSKA (reference sequence). This CDR3 region has 12 residues. The CDR3 DNA is TGCAGTGCTGACCGCAGGAACACTGAAGCTTTCTTT. Its protein is CSADRRNTEAFF.

The V and J genes are TRBV5-6 and TRBJ1-1; the D is unclear. Looked up from germline, CDR1 is SGHDT and CDR2 is YYEEEE. The germline V and J ends were trimmed by 1 base and 0 bases, with 7 bases remaining between them. This CDR3 spans 14 amino acids. CDR3: CASSLWPMNTEAFF. CDR3 nucleotide sequence: TGTGCCAGCAGCTTGTGGCCGATGAACACTGAAGCTTTCTTT.

This clonotype has a count of ten or more. The chain employs TRBV7-3 and TRBJ1-3; D gene uncertain. This CDR3 has 13 residues. V lost 3 bases, J lost 2 bases, and 5 bases lay in between. Germline V lookup: CDR1 SGHTA, CDR2 FQGTGA. The CDR3 spells CASSFEPGNTIYF. The CDR3, as DNA: TGTGCCAGCAGCTTTGAGCCTGGAAACACCATATATTTT.